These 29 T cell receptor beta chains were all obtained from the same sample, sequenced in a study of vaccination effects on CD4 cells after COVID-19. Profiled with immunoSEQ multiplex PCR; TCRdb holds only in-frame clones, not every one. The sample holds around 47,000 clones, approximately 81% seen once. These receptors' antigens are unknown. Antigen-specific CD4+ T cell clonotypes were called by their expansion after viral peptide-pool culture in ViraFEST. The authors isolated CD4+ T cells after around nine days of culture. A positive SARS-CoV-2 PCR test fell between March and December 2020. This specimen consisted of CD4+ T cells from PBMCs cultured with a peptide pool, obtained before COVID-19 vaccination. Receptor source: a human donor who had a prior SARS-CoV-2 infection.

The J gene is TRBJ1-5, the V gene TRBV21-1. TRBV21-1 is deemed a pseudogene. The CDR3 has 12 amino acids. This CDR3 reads CASSKWALRGNF. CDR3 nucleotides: TGTGCCAGCAGCAAATGGGCCCTGCGCGGGAATTTT.

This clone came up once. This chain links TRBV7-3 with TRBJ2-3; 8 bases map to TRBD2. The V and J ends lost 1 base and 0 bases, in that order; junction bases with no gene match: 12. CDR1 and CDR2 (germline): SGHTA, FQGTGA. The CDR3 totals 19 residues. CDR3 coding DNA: TGTGCCAGCAGCTTAATAGGGCCAGCGGGGGACCTTAGCACAGATACGCAGTATTTT. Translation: CASSLIGPAGDLSTDTQYF.

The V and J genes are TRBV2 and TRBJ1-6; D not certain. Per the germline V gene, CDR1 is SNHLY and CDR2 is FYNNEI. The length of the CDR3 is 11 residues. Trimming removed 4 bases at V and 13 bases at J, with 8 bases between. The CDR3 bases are TGTGCCAGCAGTGCAGACTTTCCCCTCCACTTT. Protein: CASSADFPLHF. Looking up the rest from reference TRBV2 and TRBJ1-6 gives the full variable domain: EPEVTQTPSHQVTQMGQEVILRCVPISNHLYFYWYRQILGQKVEFLVSFYNNEISEKSEIFDDQFSVERPDGSNFTLKIRSTKLEDSAMYFCASSADFPLHFGNGTRLTVT.

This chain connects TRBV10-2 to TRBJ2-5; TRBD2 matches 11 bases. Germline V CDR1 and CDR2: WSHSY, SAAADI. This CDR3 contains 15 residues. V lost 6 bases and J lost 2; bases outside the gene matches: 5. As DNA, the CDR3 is TGCGCCAGCAGGATGGGACTAGCGGCACAAGAGACCCAGTACTTC. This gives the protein CASRMGLAAQETQYF.

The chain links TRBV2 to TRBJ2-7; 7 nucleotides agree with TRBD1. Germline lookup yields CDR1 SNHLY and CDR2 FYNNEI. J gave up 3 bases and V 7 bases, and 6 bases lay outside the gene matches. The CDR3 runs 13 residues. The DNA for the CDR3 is TGTGCCAGCACCAGGGACAGCAACTACGAGCAGTACTTC. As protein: CASTRDSNYEQYF. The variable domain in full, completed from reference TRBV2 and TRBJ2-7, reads EPEVTQTPSHQVTQMGQEVILRCVPISNHLYFYWYRQILGQKVEFLVSFYNNEISEKSEIFDDQFSVERPDGSNFTLKIRSTKLEDSAMYFCASTRDSNYEQYFGPGTRLTVT.

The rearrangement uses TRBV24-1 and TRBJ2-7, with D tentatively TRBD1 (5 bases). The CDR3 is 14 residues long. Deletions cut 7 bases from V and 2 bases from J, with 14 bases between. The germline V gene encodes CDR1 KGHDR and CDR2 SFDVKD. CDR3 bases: TGTGCCACCAGGACCACAGGTGCCCCCTACGAGCAGTACTTC. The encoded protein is CATRTTGAPYEQYF.

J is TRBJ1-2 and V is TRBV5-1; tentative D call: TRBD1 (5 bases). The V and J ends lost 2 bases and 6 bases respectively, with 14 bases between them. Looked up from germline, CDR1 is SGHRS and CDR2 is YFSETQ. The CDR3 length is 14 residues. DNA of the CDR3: TGCGCCAGCAGCTTAGGTAATCTGGGGCATGGCTACACCTTC. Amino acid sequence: CASSLGNLGHGYTF.

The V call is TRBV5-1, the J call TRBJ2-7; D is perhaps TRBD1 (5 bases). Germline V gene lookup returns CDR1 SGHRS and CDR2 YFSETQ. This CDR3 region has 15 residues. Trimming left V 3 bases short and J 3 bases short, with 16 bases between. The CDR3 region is CASSSQGHQLYEQYF. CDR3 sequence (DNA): TGCGCCAGCAGCTCTCAAGGACACCAACTCTACGAGCAGTACTTC.

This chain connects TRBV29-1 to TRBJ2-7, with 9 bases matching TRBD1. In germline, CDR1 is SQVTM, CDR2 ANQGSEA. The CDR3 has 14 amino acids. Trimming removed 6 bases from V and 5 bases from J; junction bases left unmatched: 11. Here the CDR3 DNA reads TGCAGCGTCAGCCGAGGACAGGGGTTCAACGAGCAGTACTTC. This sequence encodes CSVSRGQGFNEQYF.

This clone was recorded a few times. The chain's CDR3 is CASSVQITYGYTF. DNA for the CDR3: TGTGCCAGCAGCGTACAGATTACATATGGCTACACCTTC. The chain couples TRBV2 to TRBJ1-2; no reliable D call. Trimming stripped 6 bases from V and 5 bases from J, with 13 bases between. The CDR3 has 13 residues. Germline V gives CDR1 SNHLY, CDR2 FYNNEI. The full variable domain, its missing parts supplied by reference TRBV2 and TRBJ1-2, is EPEVTQTPSHQVTQMGQEVILRCVPISNHLYFYWYRQILGQKVEFLVSFYNNEISEKSEIFDDQFSVERPDGSNFTLKIRSTKLEDSAMYFCASSVQITYGYTFGSGTRLTVV.

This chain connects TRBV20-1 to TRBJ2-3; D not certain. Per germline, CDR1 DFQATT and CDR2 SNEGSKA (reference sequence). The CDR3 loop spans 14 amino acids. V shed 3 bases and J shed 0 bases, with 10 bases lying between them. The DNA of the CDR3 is TGCAGTGCTAGTCGACCCCTTAGCACAGATACGCAGTATTTT. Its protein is CSASRPLSTDTQYF.

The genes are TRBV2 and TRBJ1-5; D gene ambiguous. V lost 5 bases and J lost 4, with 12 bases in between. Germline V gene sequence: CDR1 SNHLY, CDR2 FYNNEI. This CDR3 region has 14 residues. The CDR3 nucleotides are TGTGCCAGCAGTTTGGCAAGGGTAAATCAGCCCCAGCATTTT. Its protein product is CASSLARVNQPQHF.

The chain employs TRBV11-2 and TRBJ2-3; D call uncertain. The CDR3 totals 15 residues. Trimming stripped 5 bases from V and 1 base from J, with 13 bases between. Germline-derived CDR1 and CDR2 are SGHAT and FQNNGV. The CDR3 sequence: CASSVRAWGTDTQYF. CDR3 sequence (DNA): TGTGCCAGCAGCGTCCGGGCCTGGGGCACAGATACGCAGTATTTT.

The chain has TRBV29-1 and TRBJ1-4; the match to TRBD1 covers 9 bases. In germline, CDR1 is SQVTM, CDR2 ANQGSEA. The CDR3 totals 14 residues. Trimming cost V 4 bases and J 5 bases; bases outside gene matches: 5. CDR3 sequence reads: CSVVQTGGNEKLFF. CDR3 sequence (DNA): TGCAGCGTTGTCCAGACAGGGGGGAATGAAAAACTGTTTTTT.

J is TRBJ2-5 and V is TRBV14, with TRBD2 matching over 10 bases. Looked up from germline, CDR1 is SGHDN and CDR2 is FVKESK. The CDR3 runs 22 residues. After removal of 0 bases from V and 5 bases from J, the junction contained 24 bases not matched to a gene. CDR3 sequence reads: CASSQEARFHLAGDRYWETQYF. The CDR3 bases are TGTGCCAGCAGCCAAGAAGCCCGATTTCATCTAGCGGGGGACAGATATTGGGAGACCCAGTACTTC.

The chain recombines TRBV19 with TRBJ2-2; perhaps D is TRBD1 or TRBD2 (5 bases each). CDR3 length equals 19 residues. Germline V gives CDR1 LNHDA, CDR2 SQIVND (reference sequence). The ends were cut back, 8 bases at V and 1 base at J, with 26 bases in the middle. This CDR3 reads CASSKWGSRVSKNTGELFF. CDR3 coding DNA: TGTGCCAGTTCCAAATGGGGGAGTAGGGTCTCCAAGAACACCGGGGAGCTGTTTTTT.

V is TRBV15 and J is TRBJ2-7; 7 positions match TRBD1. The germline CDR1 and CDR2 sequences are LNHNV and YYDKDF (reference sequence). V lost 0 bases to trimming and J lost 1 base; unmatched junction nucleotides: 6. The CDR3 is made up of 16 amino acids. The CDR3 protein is CATSRDFAGGSYEQYF. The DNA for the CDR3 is TGTGCCACCAGCAGAGATTTCGCAGGGGGATCCTACGAGCAGTACTTC.

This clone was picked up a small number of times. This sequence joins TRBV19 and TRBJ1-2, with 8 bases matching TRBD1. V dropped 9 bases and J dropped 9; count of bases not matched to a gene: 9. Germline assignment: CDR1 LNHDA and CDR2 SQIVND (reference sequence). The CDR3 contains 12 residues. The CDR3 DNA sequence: TGTGCCAGCGGACAGGGCCTTACTCGCTACACCTTC. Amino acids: CASGQGLTRYTF.

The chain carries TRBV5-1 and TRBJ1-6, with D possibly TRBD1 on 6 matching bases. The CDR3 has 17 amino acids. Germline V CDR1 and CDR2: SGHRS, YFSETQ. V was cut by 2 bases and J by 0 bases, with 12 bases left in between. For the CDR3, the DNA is TGCGCCAGCAGCTTCGGACAGACCAGCTCCTATAATTCACCCCTCCACTTT. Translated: CASSFGQTSSYNSPLHF.

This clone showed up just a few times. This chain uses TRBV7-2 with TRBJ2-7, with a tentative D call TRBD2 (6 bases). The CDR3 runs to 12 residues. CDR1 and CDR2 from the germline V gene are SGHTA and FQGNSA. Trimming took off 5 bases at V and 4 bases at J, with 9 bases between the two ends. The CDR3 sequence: CASSTTRYEQYF. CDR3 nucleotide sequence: TGTGCCAGCAGCACGACTAGGTACGAGCAGTACTTC.

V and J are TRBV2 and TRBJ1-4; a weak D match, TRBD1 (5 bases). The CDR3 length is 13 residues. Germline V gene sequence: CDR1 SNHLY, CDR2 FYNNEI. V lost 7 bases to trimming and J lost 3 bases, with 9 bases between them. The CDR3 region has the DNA TGTGCCAGCACCGGACAATCTAATGAAAAACTGTTTTTT. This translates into CASTGQSNEKLFF.

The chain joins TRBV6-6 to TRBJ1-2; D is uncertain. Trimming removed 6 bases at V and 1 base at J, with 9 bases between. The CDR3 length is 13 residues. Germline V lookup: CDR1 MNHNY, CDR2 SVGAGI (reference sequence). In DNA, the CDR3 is TGTGCCAGCAGCCAGGACCTTAACTATGGCTACACCTTC. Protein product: CASSQDLNYGYTF.

CDR3 bases: TGTGCCAGCAGCCCTATAGCGGGAGGGTGTCTCGAGCAGTACTTC. Residues: CASSPIAGGCLEQYF. The V gene is TRBV7-8, the J gene TRBJ2-7, with 11 bases that match TRBD2. This CDR3 spans 15 amino acids. Germline loops: CDR1 SGHVS, CDR2 FQNEAQ. J lost 6 bases, V lost 5 bases, and 9 bases had no gene match.

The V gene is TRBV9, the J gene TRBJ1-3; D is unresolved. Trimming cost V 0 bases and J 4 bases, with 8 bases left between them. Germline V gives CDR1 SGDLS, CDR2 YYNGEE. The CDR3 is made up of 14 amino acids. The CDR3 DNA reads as TGTGCCAGCAGCGTAGAGGCAGTAGGAAACACCATATATTTT. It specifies CASSVEAVGNTIYF.

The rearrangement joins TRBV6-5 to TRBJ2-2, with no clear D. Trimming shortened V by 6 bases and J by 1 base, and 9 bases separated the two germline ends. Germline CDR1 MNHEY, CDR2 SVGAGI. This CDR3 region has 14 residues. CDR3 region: CASRDGQNTGELFF. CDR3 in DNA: TGTGCCAGCAGGGACGGGCAGAACACCGGGGAGCTGTTTTTT.

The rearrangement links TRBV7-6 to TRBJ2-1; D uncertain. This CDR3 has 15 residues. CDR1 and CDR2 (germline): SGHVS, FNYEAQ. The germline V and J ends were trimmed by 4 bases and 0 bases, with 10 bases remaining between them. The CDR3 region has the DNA TGTGCCAGCAGCTCGCAGGTAAACTCCTACAATGAGCAGTTCTTC. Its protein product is CASSSQVNSYNEQFF.

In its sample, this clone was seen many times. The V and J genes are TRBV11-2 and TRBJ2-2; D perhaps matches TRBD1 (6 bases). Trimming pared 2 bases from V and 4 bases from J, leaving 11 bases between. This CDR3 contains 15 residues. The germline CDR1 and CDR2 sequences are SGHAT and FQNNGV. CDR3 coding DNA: TGTGCCAGCAGCTTACGATTAGGGGGCACCGGGGAGCTGTTTTTT. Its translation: CASSLRLGGTGELFF.

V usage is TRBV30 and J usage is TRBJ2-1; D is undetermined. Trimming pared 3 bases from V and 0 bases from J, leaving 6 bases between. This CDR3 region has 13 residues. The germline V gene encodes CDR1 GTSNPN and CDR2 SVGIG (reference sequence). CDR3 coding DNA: TGTGCCTGGAGCAAGAGCTCCTACAATGAGCAGTTCTTC. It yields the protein CAWSKSSYNEQFF.

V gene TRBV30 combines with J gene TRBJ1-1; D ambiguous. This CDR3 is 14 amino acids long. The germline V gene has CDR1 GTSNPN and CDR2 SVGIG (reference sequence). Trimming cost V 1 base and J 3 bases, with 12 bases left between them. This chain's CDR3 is CAWSGWAADTEAFF. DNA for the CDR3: TGTGCCTGGAGTGGGTGGGCGGCGGACACTGAAGCTTTCTTT.